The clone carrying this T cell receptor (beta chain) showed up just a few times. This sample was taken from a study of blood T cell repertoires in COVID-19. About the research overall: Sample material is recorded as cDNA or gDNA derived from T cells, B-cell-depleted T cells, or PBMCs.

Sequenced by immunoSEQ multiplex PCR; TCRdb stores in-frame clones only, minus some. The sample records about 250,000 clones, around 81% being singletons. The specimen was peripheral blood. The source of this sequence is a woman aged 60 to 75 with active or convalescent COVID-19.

The CDR3 loop is CASSSQRTGNYGYTF. CDR3 nucleotide sequence: TGTGCCAGCAGCTCCCAGCGTACAGGAAACTATGGCTACACCTTC. V and J are TRBV4-2 and TRBJ1-2; possibly TRBD1 for D (5 bases). The CDR3 sequence is 15 residues long. V was cut by 5 bases and J by 2 bases, with 15 bases left in between. From germline, CDR1 is LGHNA and CDR2 YNFKEQ.